The 19 T cell receptor beta chains listed next were all sequenced from one sample in a study of breast tumors, draining lymph nodes, adjacent tissues. Samples came from axillary lymph nodes draining the breast cancer. TCRdb reprocessed the multiplex PCR reads with MiXCR, giving one entry per CDR3 protein. The sample has about 80,000 distinct CDR3 sequences, 15% to 20% seen once. The source material was axillary lymph node tissue. These receptors were obtained from a female donor with breast cancer. Some clones in this sample may be carry-over from other donors' samples.

At least ten counts were recorded for this clonotype. This chain joins TRBV7-8 and TRBJ1-4, with 7 positions matching TRBD1. CDR1 is SGHVS and CDR2 is FQNEAQ in the germline V gene. The CDR3 totals 15 residues. Trimming cost V 5 bases and J 3 bases; bases outside gene matches: 6. The CDR3 loop is CASSRTGDPNEKLFF. In DNA, the CDR3 is TGTGCCAGCAGCAGAACAGGGGACCCTAATGAAAAACTGTTTTTT. Full variable domain (outside the CDR3, taken from reference TRBV7-8 and TRBJ1-4): GAGVSQSPRYKVAKRGQDVALRCDPISGHVSLFWYQQALGQGPEFLTYFQNEAQLDKSGLPSDRFFAERPEGSVSTLKIQRTQQEDSAVYLCASSRTGDPNEKLFFGSGTQLSVL.

This clonotype was observed at least ten times. V usage is TRBV4-2 and J usage is TRBJ2-7, with TRBD2 matching over 7 bases. The CDR3 is 17 residues long. The germline V gene encodes CDR1 LGHNA and CDR2 YNFKEQ. The V segment lost 1 base and the J segment 4 bases; nucleotides outside the gene matches: 13. The CDR3, as DNA: TGTGCCAGCAGCCAAGGGGGTAGCGGGCGAACCTTTTACGAGCAGTACTTC. It codes for CASSQGGSGRTFYEQYF.

This clonotype was counted at least ten times. The V and J genes are TRBV11-3 and TRBJ2-5; the D gene is possibly TRBD1 (5 bases). Per germline, CDR1 SGHNT and CDR2 YENEEA. The V gene lost 3 bases and the J gene lost 4 bases, with 9 bases spanning the gap. This CDR3 has 13 residues. CDR3 loop: CASSFGARETQYF. For the CDR3, the DNA is TGTGCCAGCAGCTTTGGGGCACGAGAGACCCAGTACTTC.

This clonotype was observed many times. The V gene is TRBV6-2 or TRBV6-3, the J gene TRBJ2-7; D is unclear. Trimming pared 6 bases from V and 3 bases from J, leaving 18 bases between. Germline CDR1 and CDR2: MNHEY and SVGEGT. This CDR3 spans 15 amino acids. The CDR3 DNA is TGTGCCAGCAGCCTACTTTTGGGGAAAGGCTACGAGCAGTACTTC. Translated: CASSLLLGKGYEQYF.

Comments on this clonotype: Since a much larger clone is just one base distant, this may be a read error. This chain links TRBV4-1 with TRBJ2-1, with TRBD2 matching 8 bases. V shed 0 bases and J 14 bases; nucleotides not matched to a gene: 18. Germline V lookup: CDR1 MGHRA, CDR2 YSYEKL. The CDR3 totals 17 residues. In DNA, the CDR3 is TGCGCCAGCAGCCAAGAACCCGGGCTAGCGGGTATTGGGACGGAGTTCTTC. Its protein is CASSQEPGLAGIGTEFF.

This clonotype was observed many times. The rearrangement joins TRBV9 to TRBJ2-7, with TRBD1 as a possible D gene (6 bases). Trimming cost V 3 bases and J 4 bases, with 14 bases left between them. This CDR3 is 14 amino acids long. CDR1 is SGDLS and CDR2 is YYNGEE in the germline V gene. CDR3 sequence reads: CASSANTGTYEQYF. The CDR3 DNA is TGTGCCAGCAGCGCCAACACAGGGACGTACGAGCAGTACTTC.

The gene calls are TRBV11-3 and TRBJ2-4, with 10 bases matching TRBD2. J lost 7 bases, V lost 4 bases, and 7 bases had no gene match. Germline-derived CDR1 and CDR2 are SGHNT and YENEEA. CDR3 size: 15 residues. The CDR3 nucleotides are TGTGCCAGCAGCTCCTTCAGCGGGGGGGAGAACATTCAGTACTTC. Its protein is CASSSFSGGENIQYF.

This clonotype showed up many times. For the CDR3, the DNA is TGCAGTGCTAGAGATAGAGTAAGCATCAATGAGCAGTTCTTC. The encoded protein is CSARDRVSINEQFF. The chain recombines TRBV20-1 with TRBJ2-1; D ambiguous. The CDR3 consists of 14 residues. Between the trimmed V and J ends, which lost 0 bases and 6 bases, there was a span of 12 bases. Germline V gives CDR1 DFQATT, CDR2 SNEGSKA (reference sequence).

The chain couples TRBV5-4 to TRBJ1-4; 9 nucleotides agree with TRBD1. CDR1 SGHNT and CDR2 YYREEE come from the germline V gene (reference sequence). The J segment lost 8 bases and the V segment lost 5 bases, leaving 7 bases of the junction unmatched. CDR3 size: 14 residues. CDR3 region: CASSPGTGREKLFF. DNA of the CDR3: TGTGCCAGCAGTCCCGGGACAGGGAGAGAAAAACTGTTTTTT.

This clonotype appeared many times. This chain connects TRBV11-3 to TRBJ2-2; 12 bases match TRBD1. The CDR3 runs to 14 residues. In germline, CDR1 is SGHNT, CDR2 YENEEA. Losses at the gene ends were 5 bases for V and 6 bases for J; bases not matched to a gene: 1. This CDR3 is CASSRDRGPGELFF. In DNA, the CDR3 is TGTGCCAGCAGCCGGGACAGGGGGCCCGGGGAGCTGTTTTTT.

This clonotype occurred many times. The chain combines TRBV5-1 with TRBJ2-5; D is unclear. The CDR3 consists of 12 residues. Germline V gene lookup returns CDR1 SGHRS and CDR2 YFSETQ. Deletions cut 4 bases from V and 0 bases from J, with 4 bases between. The CDR3 here is CASSLNQETQYF. CDR3 DNA: TGCGCCAGCAGCCTAAACCAAGAGACCCAGTACTTC.

This clonotype was picked up many times. This chain uses TRBV14 with TRBJ2-5; 9 positions agree with TRBD2. The CDR3 contains 15 residues. Germline V gene sequence: CDR1 SGHDN, CDR2 FVKESK. The V segment lost 6 bases and the J segment 4 bases; nucleotides outside the gene matches: 9. In DNA form, the CDR3 reads TGTGCCAGCAGTCAGATGCGGGAGGGCCTAGAGACCCAGTACTTC. As protein: CASSQMREGLETQYF.

This clonotype was seen repeatedly, ten times or more. V usage is TRBV6-1 and J usage is TRBJ1-5; D not resolved. The germline gives CDR1 MNHNS, CDR2 SASEGT. The CDR3 has 12 amino acids. V lost 0 bases and J 6 bases, leaving 3 bases between the germline ends. The CDR3 DNA is TGTGCCAGCAGTGAAGCCGGTCAGCCCCAGCATTTT. Encoded protein: CASSEAGQPQHF.

This chain joins TRBV20-1 and TRBJ2-1; TRBD2 agrees at 8 bases. CDR1 and CDR2 (germline): DFQATT, SNEGSKA (reference sequence). The J segment lost 12 bases and the V segment lost 3 bases, leaving 13 bases of the junction unmatched. This CDR3 contains 14 residues. For the CDR3, the DNA is TGCAGTGCTAGCGGGAGGGCCGGGGTAAGTGCGCAGTTCTTC. Protein sequence: CSASGRAGVSAQFF.

This clonotype occurred many times. The rearrangement uses TRBV7-3 and TRBJ2-1, with TRBD2 matching over 10 bases. Germline CDR1 SGHTA, CDR2 FQGTGA. The CDR3 loop spans 17 amino acids. Unmatched junction bases numbered 5, after V lost 1 base and J lost 2 bases. In DNA form, the CDR3 reads TGTGCCAGCAGCTTAATCCCTGGACTAGCGGCCTACAATGAGCAGTTCTTC. It translates to CASSLIPGLAAYNEQFF.

About this clonotype: The missing conserved phenylalanine or tryptophan at the end of this CDR3 makes a read error likely. This chain connects TRBV19 to TRBJ2-7, with D perhaps TRBD1 or TRBD2 (5 bases each). The CDR3 length is 14 residues. Germline CDR1 is LNHDA and CDR2 is SQIVND (reference sequence). CDR3 nucleotide sequence: TGTGCCAGTAGTATTCGGGACGGCTCCCACGAGCAGTACTCC. Translation: CASSIRDGSHEQYS.

This clonotype was found many times. This chain connects TRBV5-1 to TRBJ2-3; no clear D. Between the trimmed V and J ends, which lost 4 bases and 0 bases, there was a span of 6 bases. Germline CDR1 and CDR2: SGHRS and YFSETQ. The CDR3 is 13 amino acids. Here the CDR3 DNA reads TGCGCCAGCAGCCTTTATAGCACAGATACGCAGTATTTT. Protein product: CASSLYSTDTQYF.

This clonotype was found many times. The chain is built from TRBV4-3 and TRBJ2-5; D perhaps matches TRBD2 (6 bases). Trimming removed 1 base from V and 1 base from J, with 10 bases in between. Germline V gene lookup returns CDR1 LGHNA and CDR2 YSLEER. The CDR3 contains 15 residues. CDR3: CASSQVIAAQETQYF. The CDR3 DNA is TGCGCCAGCAGCCAAGTCATAGCGGCCCAAGAGACCCAGTACTTC.

The sample holds many counts of this clonotype. The CDR3 loop reads CASSHPGGTYEQYF. The DNA for the CDR3 is TGCGCCAGCAGCCACCCAGGGGGGACCTACGAGCAGTACTTC. The chain couples TRBV4-1 to TRBJ2-7; maybe TRBD1 (7 bases). The CDR3 has 14 amino acids. Per germline, CDR1 MGHRA and CDR2 YSYEKL. Between the trimmed V and J ends, which lost 3 bases and 2 bases, there was a span of 11 bases.